The clone carrying this T cell receptor beta chain appeared once. Its antigen is unidentified. Repertoires were generated with immunoSEQ multiplex PCR, while TCRdb's copy carries only in-frame clones and drops some. The profile shows about 2 million clones, roughly 94% of them singletons. Germline V gene data show CDR1 as SNHLY and CDR2 as FYNNEI. The CDR3 length is 13 residues. Losses at the gene ends were 11 bases for V and 2 bases for J; bases not matched to a gene: 9. In the naive CD8 group, cells lacked CD45RO and were positively selected for CCR7, so terminally differentiated effector memory CD45RA+ cells were left out. Only Caucasian adults living in Nashville, Tennessee made up the donor group. The source of the sample is a study of shared clonotypes between healthy human individuals. Study details: The composition of the donors was a couple of women and a few men aged 18 to 49. CD4 naive cells filled three plates per donor, CD4 memory three, CD8 naive two and CD8 memory one. General study findings and limits: Only blood samples were collected, and tissue repertoires likely differ.

The sequence was collected from a man aged 18-30 years in good health. The chain links TRBV2 to TRBJ2-7, with 7 positions matching TRBD1. Sequenced: naive CD8+ T cells sorted from blood. The CDR3 DNA sequence: TGTGCCCGTCAGGGGGACGGCACCTACGAGCAGTACTTC. It specifies CARQGDGTYEQYF. Combining the CDR3 with reference TRBV2 and TRBJ2-7 gives the whole variable domain EPEVTQTPSHQVTQMGQEVILRCVPISNHLYFYWYRQILGQKVEFLVSFYNNEISEKSEIFDDQFSVERPDGSNFTLKIRSTKLEDSAMYFCARQGDGTYEQYFGPGTRLTVT.